The rows below give T cell receptor beta chains drawn from one sample of a study of T cell repertoires in cytomegalovirus infection. TCRdb passed the reads through MiXCR, listing each CDR3 protein once. Of 310,000 or so distinct CDR3 sequences listed, 20% to 30% are singletons. Specimen: PBMCs. The receptor source for this set is a human donor in good health (CMV status not recorded). Some clones in this sample may be carry-over from other donors' samples. Each CDR3 is given with its conserved first and last residue. The order of the fields is D gene, clone size, J gene, V gene, CDR3 protein, CDR3 DNA. The D gene is left open where the match is weak. Expanded clones get a size class; other rows say once, few or many, or leave the size out.

-	many	TRBJ2-3	TRBV29-1	CSVDLGRHTDTQYF	TGCAGCGTTGACCTCGGACGCCACACAGATACGCAGTATTTT
TRBD1	-	TRBJ2-7	TRBV28	CASSPWGQAFVQYF	TGTGCCAGCAGCCCGTGGGGACAGGCGTTCGTGCAGTACTTC
-	few	TRBJ2-7	TRBV11-2	CASSLNAYEQYF	TGTGCCAGCAGCTTAAACGCGTACGAGCAGTACTTC
-	many	TRBJ2-7	TRBV7-2	CASSLRQTYEQYF	TGTGCCAGCAGCCTTCGACAAACCTACGAGCAGTACTTC
-	-	TRBJ2-7	TRBV2	CASSAFTYEQYF	TGTGCCAGCAGTGCATTTACCTACGAGCAGTACTTC
-	many	TRBJ2-3	TRBV7-8	CASSLSADTQYF	TGTGCCAGCAGCTTAAGCGCAGATACGCAGTATTTT
-	-	TRBJ1-1	TRBV12-3/TRBV12-4	CASSLDTYTEAFF	TGTGCCAGCAGTTTGGACACCTACACTGAAGCTTTCTTT
-	few	TRBJ2-1	TRBV6-2/TRBV6-3	CASSYSAAGNEQFF	TGTGCCAGCAGTTACTCGGCCGCTGGCAATGAGCAGTTCTTC
TRBD2	-	TRBJ2-3	TRBV28	CASNEREVIEDTQYF	TGTGCCAGCAACGAGCGGGAGGTAATTGAAGATACGCAGTATTTT
TRBD1	once	TRBJ2-3	TRBV29-1	CSVEETGGAFATQYF	TGCAGCGTTGAAGAAACAGGGGGCGCGTTTGCTACGCAGTATTTT
-	-	TRBJ2-7	TRBV20-1	CSATQGFYEQYF	TGCAGTGCTACGCAGGGATTCTACGAGCAGTACTTC
-	many	TRBJ1-5	TRBV12-3/TRBV12-4	CASSSRSQGIHQPQHF	TGTGCCAGCAGTTCGCGATCACAGGGAATTCATCAGCCCCAGCATTTT
-	-	TRBJ1-5	TRBV7-4	CASSLGGGADQPQHF	TGTGCCAGCAGCTTAGGCGGGGGGGCAGATCAGCCCCAGCATTTT
-	-	TRBJ1-1	TRBV29-1	CSVLMFPEAFF	TGCAGCGTCCTTATGTTTCCTGAAGCTTTCTTT
-	-	TRBJ2-1	TRBV12-3/TRBV12-4	CASRIGIQDSYNEQFF	TGTGCCAGCAGAATTGGAATCCAGGACTCCTACAATGAGCAGTTCTTC
-	-	TRBJ2-2	TRBV2	CATSAGAVNTGELFF	TGTGCCACTTCGGCGGGGGCGGTTAACACCGGGGAGCTGTTTTTT
-	few	TRBJ2-1	TRBV10-3	CAIRGPGQSTNEQFF	TGTGCCATCCGTGGACCGGGACAATCGACTAATGAGCAGTTCTTC
-	few	TRBJ2-3	TRBV18	CASSPHPPGHPAGTQYF	TGTGCCAGCTCACCTCACCCTCCGGGACACCCAGCTGGTACGCAGTATTTT
-	few	TRBJ2-3	TRBV5-6	CASSLGPGRTDTQYF	TGTGCCAGCAGCTTGGGTCCCGGACGCACAGATACGCAGTATTTT
TRBD1	-	TRBJ2-5	TRBV10-3	CAIRRDSQETQYF	TGTGCCATCAGAAGGGACAGTCAGGAGACCCAGTACTTC
-	-	TRBJ2-7	TRBV4-1	CASSQSRGPSYEQYF	TGCGCCAGCAGCCAATCAAGGGGTCCCTCCTACGAGCAGTACTTC
-	-	TRBJ1-5	TRBV11-2	CASTLRGGPDQPQHF	TGTGCCAGCACCCTACGGGGGGGCCCCGATCAGCCCCAGCATTTT
-	many	TRBJ1-2	TRBV7-8	CASSLIAGQNLYGYTF	TGTGCCAGCAGCTTAATTGCGGGCCAGAACTTATATGGCTACACCTTC
-	-	TRBJ1-1	TRBV11-3	CARPGQNTEAFF	TGTGCCAGACCCGGACAGAACACTGAAGCTTTCTTT
TRBD1	-	TRBJ1-5	TRBV19	CASSMGDRGNQPQHF	TGTGCCAGTAGTATGGGGGACAGGGGCAATCAGCCCCAGCATTTT
-	-	TRBJ2-1	TRBV30	CARRSSYNEQFF	TGTGCCAGGCGGAGCTCCTACAATGAGCAGTTCTTC
-	once	TRBJ2-1	TRBV24-1	CATAGHGNEQFF	TGTGCCACCGCCGGGCACGGTAATGAGCAGTTCTTC
TRBD1	-	TRBJ1-1	TRBV29-1	CSAWDRDTEAFF	TGCAGCGCCTGGGACAGGGACACTGAAGCTTTCTTT
-	-	TRBJ1-6	TRBV20-1	CSASVDPYSPLHF	TGCAGTGCTAGCGTGGACCCCTATTCACCCCTCCACTTT
TRBD2	-	TRBJ2-1	TRBV28	CASSMTSGGGNEQFF	TGTGCCAGCAGTATGACTAGCGGGGGGGGTAATGAGCAGTTCTTC
-	few	TRBJ2-7	TRBV6-2/TRBV6-3	CASGIWGATGEQYF	TGTGCCAGCGGCATTTGGGGGGCCACGGGCGAGCAGTACTTC